One and the same sample provided the 13 T cell receptor beta chains below, sequenced in a study of CXCR3-negative and CXCR3-positive naive CD8 T cells. The study's findings and limits: CXCR3-positive naive cells had more hydrophobic TRB CDR3s than CXCR3-negative naive cells.

In preparing the TRB cDNA libraries, 5' RACE with UMI labels was used. TCRdb reprocessed the 5' RACE reads, with one entry per CDR3 protein and no DNA. The repertoire table contains some 130,000 distinct CDR3 sequences. Their recognized antigens are unknown. Sequencing used naive CXCR3+ CD8+ T cells from blood. The subset was: CD45RO-CCR7+CD27+CD95- naive CD8+ T cells expressing CXCR3 (TNR3+). The source of these receptors is a human donor in good health. Some clones in this sample may be carry-over from other donors' samples.

The J gene is TRBJ2-5, the V gene TRBV5-1; TCRdb's D call, TRBD1, is unchecked because there is no DNA. The CDR3 has 14 residues. The V gene's germline CDR1 is SGHRS and CDR2 YFSETQ. This CDR3 reads CASSELSARETQYF.

The chain joins TRBV29-1 to TRBJ2-7; the TCRdb call, TRBD1, lacks DNA for checking. This CDR3 has 12 residues. Germline V lookup: CDR1 SQVTM, CDR2 ANQGSEA. The CDR3 protein is CSVSYRNYEQYF.

V and J are TRBV25-1 and TRBJ1-1; TCRdb names TRBD1, which stays unverified in the absence of DNA. The CDR3 consists of 15 residues. Per germline, CDR1 MGHDK and CDR2 SYGVNS. CDR3 in amino acids: CASSDHRRGNTEAFF.

V is TRBV7-8 and J is TRBJ2-2; TCRdb calls TRBD2, which cannot be checked without DNA. This CDR3 comprises 16 residues. The germline gives CDR1 SGHVS, CDR2 FQNEAQ. This chain's CDR3 is CASSFPRGGQGGELFF. The full variable domain, completed using reference TRBV7-8 and TRBJ2-2, is GAGVSQSPRYKVAKRGQDVALRCDPISGHVSLFWYQQALGQGPEFLTYFQNEAQLDKSGLPSDRFFAERPEGSVSTLKIQRTQQEDSAVYLCASSFPRGGQGGELFFGEGSRLTVL.

The chain has TRBV5-1 and TRBJ2-7; TCRdb selects TRBD1, and the lack of DNA leaves this call unchecked. CDR1 SGHRS and CDR2 YFSETQ come from the germline V gene. CDR3 size: 16 residues. The CDR3 protein is CASSLANWDNSYEQYF.

This rearrangement joins TRBV27 to TRBJ2-5; TCRdb proposes TRBD2, but this gene call is untestable without DNA. Germline assignment: CDR1 MNHEY and CDR2 SMNVEV (reference sequence). The CDR3 covers 14 residues. The CDR3 region is CASSSAGQQETQYF.

The CDR3 spells CASSPPSGRGYNEQFF. V and J are TRBV18 and TRBJ2-1; without DNA, the TCRdb call of TRBD2 cannot be checked. CDR3 length: 16 residues. Germline loops: CDR1 KGHSH, CDR2 LQKENI.

The chain has TRBV29-1 and TRBJ2-3; with no DNA, the TCRdb D assignment of TRBD2 cannot be verified. The CDR3 length is 15 residues. CDR1 SQVTM and CDR2 ANQGSEA come from the germline V gene. This CDR3 is CSVETGLAETDTRYF.

This chain links TRBV29-1 with TRBJ1-3; the D call of TRBD1 rests on TCRdb alone, since no DNA is present to check it. The CDR3 covers 16 residues. From germline, CDR1 is SQVTM and CDR2 ANQGSEA. The CDR3 reads CSVEVPTGLSGNTIYF.

This CDR3 is CASSDSLAGDTGELFF. The gene calls are TRBV7-9 and TRBJ2-2; TCRdb lists TRBD2, though no DNA is available to test this call. This CDR3 comprises 16 residues. CDR1 SEHNR and CDR2 FQNEAQ come from the germline V gene (reference sequence).

The chain couples TRBV6-2 or TRBV6-3 to TRBJ2-5; checking the TCRdb D call of TRBD1 is not possible without DNA. The germline gives CDR1 MNHEY, CDR2 SVGEGT. The CDR3 loop spans 16 amino acids. CDR3 sequence reads: CASSILIGQGQETQYF.

This rearrangement joins TRBV29-1 to TRBJ1-1. Germline CDR1 reads SQVTM; CDR2 reads ANQGSEA. This CDR3 is built from 13 residues. The CDR3 region is CSVTDGWNTEAFF. Full variable domain (rest looked up from reference TRBV29-1 and TRBJ1-1): SAVISQKPSRDICQRGTSLTIQCQVDSQVTMMFWYRQQPGQSLTLIATANQGSEATYESGFVIDKFPISRPNLTFSTLTVSNMSPEDSSIYLCSVTDGWNTEAFFGQGTRLTVV.

This chain joins TRBV21-1 and TRBJ1-5. TRBV21-1 represents a pseudogene. The CDR3 sequence is 16 residues long. The CDR3 loop reads CASSNLTEYSNQPQHF.